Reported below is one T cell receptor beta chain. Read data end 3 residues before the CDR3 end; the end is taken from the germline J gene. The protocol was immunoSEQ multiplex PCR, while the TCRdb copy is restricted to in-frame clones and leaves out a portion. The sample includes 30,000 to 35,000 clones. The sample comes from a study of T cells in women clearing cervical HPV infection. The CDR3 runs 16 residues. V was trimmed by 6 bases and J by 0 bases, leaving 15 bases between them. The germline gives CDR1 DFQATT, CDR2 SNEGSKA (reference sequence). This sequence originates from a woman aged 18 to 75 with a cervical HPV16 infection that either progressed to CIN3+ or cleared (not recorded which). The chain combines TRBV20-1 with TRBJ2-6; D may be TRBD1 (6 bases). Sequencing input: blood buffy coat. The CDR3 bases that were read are TGCAGTGCCCCGACAGGCATATACTCTGGGGCCAACGTC. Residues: CSAPTGIYSGANV. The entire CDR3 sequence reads CSAPTGIYSGANVLTF.